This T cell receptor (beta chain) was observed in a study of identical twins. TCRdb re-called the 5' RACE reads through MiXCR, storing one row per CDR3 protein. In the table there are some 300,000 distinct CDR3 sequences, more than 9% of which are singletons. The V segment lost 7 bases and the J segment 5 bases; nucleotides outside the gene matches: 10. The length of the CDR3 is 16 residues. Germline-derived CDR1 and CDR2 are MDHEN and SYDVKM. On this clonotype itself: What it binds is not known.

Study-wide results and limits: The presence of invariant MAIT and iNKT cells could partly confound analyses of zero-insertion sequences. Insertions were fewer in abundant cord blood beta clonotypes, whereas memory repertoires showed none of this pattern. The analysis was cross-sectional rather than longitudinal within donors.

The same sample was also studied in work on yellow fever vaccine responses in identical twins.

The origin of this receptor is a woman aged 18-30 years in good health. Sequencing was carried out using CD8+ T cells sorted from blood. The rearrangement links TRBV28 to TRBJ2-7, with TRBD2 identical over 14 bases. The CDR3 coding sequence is TGTGCCAGCATCCCTCCGGGACTAGCGGGAGAGAACGAGCAGTACTTC. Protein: CASIPPGLAGENEQYF.